This T cell receptor beta chain was sequenced for a study of T-cell memory formation after mild COVID-19. For the study at large: TCR clusters were mostly confined to one donor each. Study-level findings and limits: Balance between CD4 and CD8 was seen in clones contracting day 15 to 85, and a CD4+ lean was seen in later expanders.

Trimming took 2 bases from V and 6 from J, leaving 22 bases between them. The CDR3 is 16 residues long. The germline gives CDR1 GTSNPN, CDR2 SVGIG (reference sequence). One entry per CDR3 protein results from TCRdb running MiXCR on the 5' RACE reads. The sample contains more than 300,000 distinct CDR3 sequences, 20% to 25% of which appear only once. A word on this clonotype: The antigen is unknown.

V and J are TRBV30 and TRBJ1-2; tentatively, D is TRBD1 (6 bases). The sequenced material came from PBMCs or a T cell subset sorted from them (not recorded which). The sequence was collected from a man in his late teens or twenties who had mild COVID-19 (a few samples of this study predate the infection). Cell type and time point are not known. CDR3 nucleotides: TGTGCCTGGAGTCCCTACCTCCGGGGGCCGCAGGATGGCTACACCTTC. This translates into CAWSPYLRGPQDGYTF.